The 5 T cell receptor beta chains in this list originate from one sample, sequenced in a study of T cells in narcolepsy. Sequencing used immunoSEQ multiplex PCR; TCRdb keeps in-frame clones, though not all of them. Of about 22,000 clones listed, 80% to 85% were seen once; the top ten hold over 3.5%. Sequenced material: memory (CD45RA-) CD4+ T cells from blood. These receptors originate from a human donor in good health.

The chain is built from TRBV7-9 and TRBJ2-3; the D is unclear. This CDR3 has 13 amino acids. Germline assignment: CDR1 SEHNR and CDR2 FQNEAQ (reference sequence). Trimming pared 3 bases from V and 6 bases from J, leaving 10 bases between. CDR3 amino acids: CASSLTMADTQYF. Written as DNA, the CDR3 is TGTGCCAGCAGCTTGACAATGGCGGATACGCAGTATTTT.

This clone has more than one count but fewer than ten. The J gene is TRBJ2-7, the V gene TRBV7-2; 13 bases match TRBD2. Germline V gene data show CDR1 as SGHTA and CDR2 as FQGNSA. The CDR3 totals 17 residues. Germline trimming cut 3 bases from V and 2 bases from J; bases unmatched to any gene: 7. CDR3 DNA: TGTGCCAGCAGCTTCGGGACTAGCGGGGTCTCCGCCTACGAGCAGTACTTC. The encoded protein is CASSFGTSGVSAYEQYF. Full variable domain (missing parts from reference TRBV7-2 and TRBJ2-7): GAGVSQSPSNKVTEKGKDVELRCDPISGHTALYWYRQSLGQGLEFLIYFQGNSAPDKSGLPSDRFSAERTGGSVSTLTIQRTQQEDSAVYLCASSFGTSGVSAYEQYFGPGTRLTVT.

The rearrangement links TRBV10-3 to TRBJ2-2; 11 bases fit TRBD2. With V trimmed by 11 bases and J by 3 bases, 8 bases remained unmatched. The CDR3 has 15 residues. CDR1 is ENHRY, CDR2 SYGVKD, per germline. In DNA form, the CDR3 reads TGTGCCTCCCACTATAGCGGGGGGGACACCGGGGAGCTGTTTTTT. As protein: CASHYSGGDTGELFF.

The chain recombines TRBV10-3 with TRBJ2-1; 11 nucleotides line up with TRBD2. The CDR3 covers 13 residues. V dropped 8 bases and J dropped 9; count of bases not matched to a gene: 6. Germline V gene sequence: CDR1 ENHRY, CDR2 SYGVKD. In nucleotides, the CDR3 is TGTGCCATCTCTAGCGGGGGGAAAGTTGAGCAGTTCTTC. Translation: CAISSGGKVEQFF.

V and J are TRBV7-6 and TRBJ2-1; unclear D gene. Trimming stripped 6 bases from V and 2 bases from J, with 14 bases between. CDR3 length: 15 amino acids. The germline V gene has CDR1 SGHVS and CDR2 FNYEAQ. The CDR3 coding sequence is TGTGCCAGCAGACCTGTGGGTTTACCCTACAATGAGCAGTTCTTC. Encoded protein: CASRPVGLPYNEQFF.